Below, 27 T cell receptor beta chains from the same sample are listed, as sequenced in a study of identical twins. TCRdb ran MiXCR on the 5' RACE reads and lists one entry per CDR3 protein. The sample carries more than 350,000 distinct CDR3 sequences, about 10% recorded once. Sequenced input: naive T cells sorted from blood. Every receptor here comes from a woman aged 50 to 60 in good health.

As regards this clonotype: The junction does not match germline at one end; this may be a read error. The CDR3 nucleotides read TGTGCCAGCAGTGATATAGTTGTCTCCCACGAGCAGTACTTC. Its protein product is CASSDIVVSHEQYF. The V call is TRBV6-1, the J call TRBJ2-7; no clear D. This CDR3 contains 14 residues. Per the germline V gene, CDR1 is MNHNS and CDR2 is SASEGT.

The V gene is TRBV11-2, the J gene TRBJ1-4; tentative D call: TRBD1 (6 bases). CDR1 is SGHAT, CDR2 FQNNGV, per germline. V dropped 2 bases and J dropped 4 bases, with 8 bases sitting between them. The CDR3 is 14 amino acids. The CDR3 DNA is TGTGCCAGCAGCTTAAACAGGGTTAATGAAAAACTGTTTTTT. Protein product: CASSLNRVNEKLFF. The variable domain in full, completed from reference TRBV11-2 and TRBJ1-4, reads EAGVAQSPRYKIIEKRQSVAFWCNPISGHATLYWYQQILGQGPKLLIQFQNNGVVDDSQLPKDRFSAERLKGVDSTLKIQPAKLEDSAVYLCASSLNRVNEKLFFGSGTQLSVL.

V is TRBV24-1 and J is TRBJ2-3, with TRBD2 identical over 10 bases. The CDR3 length is 14 residues. V shed 7 bases and J 4 bases; nucleotides not matched to a gene: 4. Per the germline V gene, CDR1 is KGHDR and CDR2 is SFDVKD. CDR3 region: CATSLAGVPDTQYF. Here the CDR3 DNA reads TGTGCCACCAGCCTAGCGGGAGTTCCAGATACGCAGTATTTT.

There are a few counts of this clonotype. The V gene is TRBV5-1, the J gene TRBJ2-7; 13 positions match TRBD2. Unmatched junction bases numbered 5, after V lost 2 bases and J lost 6 bases. This CDR3 is 15 amino acids long. CDR1 SGHRS and CDR2 YFSETQ come from the germline V gene. This CDR3 reads CASSLLAGGPGEQYF. The CDR3 DNA is TGCGCCAGCAGCTTACTAGCGGGAGGGCCCGGCGAGCAGTACTTC.

The CDR3 spells CASSLEVFETQYF. DNA for the CDR3: TGTGCCAGCAGCTTGGAGGTGTTCGAGACCCAGTACTTC. V usage is TRBV11-2 and J usage is TRBJ2-5; D perhaps matches TRBD2 (5 bases). Trimming stripped 3 bases from V and 5 bases from J, with 10 bases between. The CDR3 has 13 amino acids. Germline loops: CDR1 SGHAT, CDR2 FQNNGV.

The rearrangement joins TRBV7-3 to TRBJ2-3, with TRBD2 identical over 11 bases. The CDR3 has 17 amino acids. With 1 base clipped from V and 3 bases from J, the junction kept 6 bases outside the gene matches. Germline V lookup: CDR1 SGHTA, CDR2 FQGTGA. The CDR3 spells CASSLIASGRTTDTQYF. CDR3 bases: TGTGCCAGCAGCTTAATTGCTAGCGGGAGGACAACAGATACGCAGTATTTT.

In its sample, this clonotype was seen a few times. The chain links TRBV24-1 to TRBJ1-1; D remains unclear. V lost 2 bases to trimming and J lost 7 bases, with 13 bases between them. The length of the CDR3 is 14 residues. Germline-derived CDR1 and CDR2 are KGHDR and SFDVKD. In DNA form, the CDR3 reads TGTGCCACCAGTGATTCTGGCGGGGATCTTGAAGCTTTCTTT. Protein product: CATSDSGGDLEAFF.

This clonotype was recorded at least ten times. V is TRBV29-1 and J is TRBJ2-2; 13 positions agree with TRBD2. The CDR3 totals 14 residues. Germline V lookup: CDR1 SQVTM, CDR2 ANQGSEA. After removal of 6 bases from V and 7 bases from J, the junction contained 5 bases not matched to a gene. The CDR3 protein is CSVTSGRAGGELFF. The CDR3 nucleotides read TGCAGCGTAACTAGCGGGAGGGCCGGCGGGGAGCTGTTTTTT.

This clonotype was seen a few times. This sequence joins TRBV6-1 and TRBJ1-4, with D perhaps TRBD1 (6 bases). Trimming took off 7 bases at V and 3 bases at J, with 12 bases between the two ends. In germline, CDR1 is MNHNS, CDR2 SASEGT. CDR3 size: 14 residues. CDR3 sequence (DNA): TGTGCCAGCACCCCGGACAGTTCTAATGAAAAACTGTTTTTT. This sequence encodes CASTPDSSNEKLFF.

A few counts support this clonotype. The genes are TRBV28 and TRBJ2-5; TRBD1 might be the D (6 bases). Trimming removed 7 bases at V and 3 bases at J, with 21 bases between. The CDR3 is 16 amino acids. CDR1 MDHEN and CDR2 SYDVKM come from the germline V gene. The CDR3 spells CASTLVRQGPKETQYF. The CDR3, as DNA: TGTGCCAGCACCTTAGTTAGGCAGGGGCCCAAAGAGACCCAGTACTTC. The full variable domain, in which reference TRBV28 and TRBJ2-5 provide the parts outside the CDR3, is DVKVTQSSRYLVKRTGEKVFLECVQDMDHENMFWYRQDPGLGLRLIYFSYDVKMKEKGDIPEGYSVSREKKERFSLILESASTNQTSMYLCASTLVRQGPKETQYFGPGTRLLVL.

This clonotype showed up many times. This chain uses TRBV6-6 with TRBJ1-2; no reliable D call. V was pared by 2 bases and J by 6 bases, with 16 bases between. This CDR3 has 15 amino acids. Per the germline V gene, CDR1 is MNHNY and CDR2 is SVGAGI (reference sequence). CDR3 nucleotide sequence: TGTGCCAGCAGTTACCCGGACCTTACAGTGGATGGCTACACCTTC. Protein product: CASSYPDLTVDGYTF.

CDR3 in DNA: TGTGCCATCAGGGACGGAGGGGGCCCGGGCTCACCCCTCCACTTT. This translates into CAIRDGGGPGSPLHF. The genes are TRBV10-3 and TRBJ1-6, with TRBD1 matching 7 bases. Germline V lookup: CDR1 ENHRY, CDR2 SYGVKD. Trimming cost V 6 bases and J 10 bases; bases outside gene matches: 12. This CDR3 has 15 residues.

The rearrangement joins TRBV7-9 to TRBJ2-5; possibly TRBD1 for D (6 bases). The CDR3 has 15 residues. Trimming cost V 5 bases and J 5 bases, with 18 bases left between them. Germline V gene data show CDR1 as SEHNR and CDR2 as FQNEAQ (reference sequence). The CDR3 region is CASSPGQRMEETQYF. CDR3 DNA sequence: TGTGCCAGCAGCCCGGGACAACGAATGGAGGAGACCCAGTACTTC.

The V call is TRBV5-5, the J call TRBJ2-5; 14 positions match TRBD2. This CDR3 contains 18 residues. The V gene end was trimmed by 4 bases and the J gene end by 2 bases; junction bases not matched to a gene: 10. The germline V gene encodes CDR1 SGHKS and CDR2 YYEKEE (reference sequence). CDR3 residues: CASSLGLAGGTIQETQYF. The CDR3 coding sequence is TGTGCCAGCAGCCTCGGACTAGCGGGAGGCACAATTCAAGAGACCCAGTACTTC.

This clonotype was detected only a few times. The chain has TRBV4-1 and TRBJ2-2; D unresolved. Between the trimmed V and J ends, which lost 0 bases and 5 bases, there was a span of 7 bases. CDR3 length: 14 amino acids. The V gene's germline CDR1 is MGHRA and CDR2 YSYEKL. CDR3 sequence reads: CASSQDRVTGELFF. In nucleotides, the CDR3 is TGCGCCAGCAGCCAAGATCGGGTGACCGGGGAGCTGTTTTTT.

The gene calls are TRBV12-3 or TRBV12-4 and TRBJ2-2, with D unresolved. This CDR3 contains 14 residues. Trimming shortened V by 3 bases and J by 7 bases, and 12 bases separated the two germline ends. The CDR3, as DNA: TGTGCCAGCAGTTTGAGGCCCTTGGACGGGGAGCTGTTTTTT. This codes for CASSLRPLDGELFF.

This clonotype has at least ten counts. The chain has TRBV29-1 and TRBJ2-2; the match to TRBD2 covers 11 bases. Germline assignment: CDR1 SQVTM and CDR2 ANQGSEA. The CDR3 extends over 15 amino acids. The V segment lost 6 bases and the J segment 5 bases; nucleotides outside the gene matches: 8. The CDR3 DNA reads TGCAGCGTAACTACTAGCGGGAGTCGAACCGGGGAGCTGTTTTTT. Its protein product is CSVTTSGSRTGELFF.

This clonotype was detected ten times or more. The rearrangement links TRBV29-1 to TRBJ2-5; no clear D gene. Germline lookup yields CDR1 SQVTM and CDR2 ANQGSEA. CDR3 length equals 16 residues. V gave up 0 bases and J gave up 1 base, with 15 bases separating them. For the CDR3, the DNA is TGCAGCGTTGAAGAAGGTACCAGGTGGTCCCAAGAGACCCAGTACTTC. This gives the protein CSVEEGTRWSQETQYF.

This chain joins TRBV20-1 and TRBJ1-5; TRBD1 might be the D (5 bases). Germline loops: CDR1 DFQATT, CDR2 SNEGSKA (reference sequence). V gave up 6 bases and J gave up 2 bases, with 14 bases separating them. The CDR3 is 14 residues long. The CDR3 nucleotides are TGCAGTGCAGCCCCTTCGGGGGGCAATCAGCCCCAGCATTTT. Protein: CSAAPSGGNQPQHF.

This clonotype has ten or more counts. This chain connects TRBV20-1 to TRBJ2-1; D is possibly TRBD2 (6 bases). The V gene lost 6 bases and the J gene lost 3 bases, with 12 bases spanning the gap. The CDR3 sequence is 13 residues long. Germline CDR1 reads DFQATT; CDR2 reads SNEGSKA (reference sequence). The CDR3 here is CSARPGVYNEQFF. The CDR3 nucleotides are TGCAGTGCCCGTCCGGGAGTCTACAATGAGCAGTTCTTC.

The chain joins TRBV29-1 to TRBJ1-4; D gene unclear. The CDR3 extends over 11 amino acids. The V gene lost 5 bases and the J gene lost 0 bases, with 1 base spanning the gap. The germline CDR1 and CDR2 sequences are SQVTM and ANQGSEA. CDR3 sequence reads: CSVSTNEKLFF. The CDR3 nucleotides are TGCAGCGTTTCAACTAATGAAAAACTGTTTTTT.

Written as DNA, the CDR3 is TGTGCCACCAGCAGATCTGGGTATCTCACAGATACGCAGTATTTT. Translation: CATSRSGYLTDTQYF. The rearrangement joins TRBV15 to TRBJ2-3; D unresolved. CDR3 length: 15 amino acids. CDR1 LNHNV and CDR2 YYDKDF come from the germline V gene (reference sequence). V was shortened by 2 bases and J by 2 bases, with 11 bases between the two germline ends. The whole variable domain, filled in from reference TRBV15 and TRBJ2-3, reads DAMVIQNPRYQVTQFGKPVTLSCSQTLNHNVMYWYQQKSSQAPKLLFHYYDKDFNNEADTPDNFQSRRPNTSFCFLDIRSPGLGDTAMYLCATSRSGYLTDTQYFGPGTRLTVL.

The rearrangement links TRBV4-1 to TRBJ1-4, with 8 positions matching TRBD1. The V segment lost 5 bases and the J segment 10 bases; nucleotides outside the gene matches: 6. This CDR3 has 13 residues. Germline V gene lookup returns CDR1 MGHRA and CDR2 YSYEKL. The CDR3 region has the DNA TGCGCCAGCAGCACCACAGGGGGGCTAAAACTGTTTTTT. Residues: CASSTTGGLKLFF.

This clonotype was found many times. This chain links TRBV20-1 with TRBJ2-1; weak D call: TRBD2 (5 bases). Germline lookup yields CDR1 DFQATT and CDR2 SNEGSKA (reference sequence). Deletions cut 6 bases from V and 3 bases from J, with 18 bases between. CDR3 length: 15 residues. The CDR3 nucleotides read TGCAGTGCCAGAAGCCCCTCCGGGAACTACAATGAGCAGTTCTTC. Translating gives CSARSPSGNYNEQFF.

The sample holds many counts of this clonotype. The J gene is TRBJ2-2, the V gene TRBV10-3; TRBD2 agrees at 7 bases. This CDR3 has 13 amino acids. Germline V CDR1 and CDR2: ENHRY, SYGVKD. Trimming removed 5 bases from V and 4 bases from J; junction bases left unmatched: 1. The CDR3 region has the DNA TGTGCCATCAGTCCGGGGGGCACCGGGGAGCTGTTTTTT. This codes for CAISPGGTGELFF.

This clonotype was seen at least ten times. The chain joins TRBV4-1 to TRBJ2-2, with D possibly matching TRBD2 (5 bases). The CDR3 consists of 16 residues. V was shortened by 4 bases and J by 4 bases, with 16 bases between the two germline ends. Germline V gene data show CDR1 as MGHRA and CDR2 as YSYEKL. Here the CDR3 DNA reads TGCGCCAGCAGCCGCCTCGTTAGTCGGGGCACCGGGGAGCTGTTTTTT. This encodes CASSRLVSRGTGELFF.

Ten or more counts support this clonotype. The chain carries TRBV12-3 or TRBV12-4 and TRBJ1-6, with D hard to call. This CDR3 contains 15 residues. V gave up 2 bases and J gave up 0 bases, with 5 bases separating them. The CDR3 bases are TGTGCCAGCAGTTTAAGGAGCTCCTATAATTCACCCCTCCACTTT. Its translation is CASSLRSSYNSPLHF.